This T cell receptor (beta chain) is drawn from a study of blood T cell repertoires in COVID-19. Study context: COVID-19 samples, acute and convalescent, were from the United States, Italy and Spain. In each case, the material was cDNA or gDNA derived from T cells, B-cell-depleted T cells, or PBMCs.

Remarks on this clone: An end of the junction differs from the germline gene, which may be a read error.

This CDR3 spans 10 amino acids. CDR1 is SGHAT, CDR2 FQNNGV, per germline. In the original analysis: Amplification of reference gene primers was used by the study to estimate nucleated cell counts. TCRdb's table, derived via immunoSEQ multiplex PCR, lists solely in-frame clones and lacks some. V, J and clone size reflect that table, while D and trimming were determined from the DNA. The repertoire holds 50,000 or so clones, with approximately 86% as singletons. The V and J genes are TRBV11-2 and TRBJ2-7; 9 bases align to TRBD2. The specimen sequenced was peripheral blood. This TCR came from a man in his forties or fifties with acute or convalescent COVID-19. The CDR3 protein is CASSRTSVEF. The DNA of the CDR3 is TGTGCCAGCAGCAGGACTAGCGTCGAATTC. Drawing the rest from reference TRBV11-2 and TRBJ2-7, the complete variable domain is EAGVAQSPRYKIIEKRQSVAFWCNPISGHATLYWYQQILGQGPKLLIQFQNNGVVDDSQLPKDRFSAERLKGVDSTLKIQPAKLEDSAVYLCASSRTSVEFGPGTRLTVT.